Sequencing of this TCR beta chain was carried out in a study of cytomegalovirus exposure and HLA in healthy donors. Trimming cost V 6 bases and J 8 bases; bases outside gene matches: 7. This CDR3 is built from 14 residues. In germline, CDR1 is MNHNY, CDR2 SVGAGI (reference sequence). Primers included in the PCR were 60 Vbeta and 13 Jbeta primers. Sequencing used immunoSEQ multiplex PCR; TCRdb keeps in-frame clones, though not all of them. The sample carries roughly 200,000 clones, approximately 85% recorded once. The sequence was obtained from a woman in her fifties or sixties in good health and CMV-seronegative. The sequencing sample was made of PBMCs. The chain joins TRBV6-6 to TRBJ1-4; TRBD1 agrees at 9 bases. The CDR3 here is CASSPGQGNEKLFF. CDR3 bases: TGTGCCAGCAGCCCGGGACAGGGTAACGAAAAACTGTTTTTT.